This passage covers 5 T cell receptor beta chains from one sample sequenced in a study of T cell repertoires in cytomegalovirus infection. One entry per CDR3 protein, called by TCRdb with MiXCR from the reads. The sample has under 850,000 distinct CDR3 sequences, less than 40% seen once. The specimen was PBMCs. All receptors derive from a human donor in good health (CMV status not recorded). Some clones in this sample may be carry-over from other donors' samples.

Points on this clonotype: With a much larger clone just one base away, this may be a read error. The conserved closing phenylalanine or tryptophan is absent in this CDR3, likely reflecting a read error. The chain uses TRBV7-2 and TRBJ2-7; 10 bases line up with TRBD2. V gave up 4 bases and J gave up 2 bases; unmatched junction bases: 8. The CDR3 is 16 residues long. Germline V CDR1 and CDR2: SGHTA, FQGNSA. The CDR3 DNA is TGTGCCAGCAGCTCCCTTACTAGCGGGACGACCTACGAGCAGTACTGC. It codes for CASSSLTSGTTYEQYC.

The rearrangement links TRBV12-3 or TRBV12-4 to TRBJ1-1; D possibly corresponds to TRBD1 (5 bases). Trimming stripped 8 bases from V and 6 bases from J, with 16 bases between. The CDR3 runs 13 residues. The CDR3 nucleotides are TGTGCCAGCCGCAGTGGGACCAACGCTGAAGCTTTCTTT. Translated: CASRSGTNAEAFF.

The genes are TRBV10-3 and TRBJ1-3, with D maybe TRBD1 (5 bases). The CDR3 loop spans 14 amino acids. Germline V gene sequence: CDR1 ENHRY, CDR2 SYGVKD. With 10 bases removed from V and 1 base from J, the gap between germline ends came to 14 bases. This CDR3 reads CATLQERSGNTIYF. CDR3 DNA sequence: TGTGCCACCCTACAGGAACGTTCTGGAAACACCATATATTTT.

This chain connects TRBV14 to TRBJ2-3, with 8 bases lining up with TRBD2. Germline CDR1 reads SGHDN; CDR2 reads FVKESK. V lost 5 bases, J lost 0 bases, and 10 bases stayed unmatched. The CDR3 covers 17 residues. This chain's CDR3 is CASSIGGVPPSTDTQYF. DNA for the CDR3: TGTGCCAGCAGCATCGGGGGGGTCCCCCCTAGCACAGATACGCAGTATTTT.

This rearrangement joins TRBV6-6 to TRBJ1-2; D unresolved. V was pared by 0 bases and J by 3 bases, with 11 bases between. The CDR3 covers 15 residues. Germline V gene data show CDR1 as MNHNY and CDR2 as SVGAGI (reference sequence). CDR3 residues: CASSYSGTEDYGYTF. The CDR3 DNA follows: TGTGCCAGCAGTTACTCGGGCACTGAGGACTATGGCTACACCTTC.